The T cell receptor beta chain under discussion was sequenced for a study of CD8 T cells in ankylosing spondylitis. Regarding the study as a whole: There was a TCR beta motif, made of several highly homologous variants, that appeared characteristic of ankylosing spondylitis blood.

TCRdb recomputed calls from the 5' RACE reads with MiXCR, one row per CDR3 protein. This table has 350,000 or so distinct CDR3 sequences, 6.5% to 10% appearing once. In regard to this clonotype: The antigen is not known.

Trimming cost V 0 bases and J 4 bases, with 10 bases left between them. Germline loops: CDR1 ENHRY, CDR2 SYGVKD. The CDR3 runs 15 residues. V is TRBV10-3 and J is TRBJ1-5; D is undetermined. The receptor comes from a male donor with ankylosing spondylitis. Sequences were obtained from blood, either unsorted or a sorted T cell fraction (not recorded which). The CDR3 region has the DNA TGTGCCATCAGTGAGTCGATAGACAAAAATCAGCCCCAGCATTTT. Protein product: CAISESIDKNQPQHF.